The sequence of this T cell receptor (beta chain) was determined in a study of PD-1 blockade in mismatch repair-deficient tumors (dated by TCRdb to between 2016 and 2019). Some background on the complete study: Between September 2013 and September 2016, the trial enrolled approximately 90 consecutive patients with 11 to 12 types of mismatch repair-deficient cancer, all of whom had received prior treatment and were progressing. Tumor-associated T cell clones in the peripheral blood of patients responding to PD-1 blockade were tracked using deep sequencing of TCR CDR3 regions.

Study-level results and caveats: After pembrolizumab, tumor-resident clones, which were often undetectable in blood before treatment, expanded rapidly and then contracted, generally ahead of radiologic responses.

The receptor library was made with the immunoSEQ multiplex PCR assay. As stored in TCRdb, this immuneACCESS dataset retains in-frame rearrangements with V and J assigned. A fraction of the clones does not appear; measured against another copy, unresolved V genes explain less than half of the discrepancy, and the remainder lacks a known reason. The table for this sample lists around 40,000 clones; around 84% of them were counted only once. The top ten clonotypes cover nearly 4% of the sample. Sequences MNHEY (CDR1) and SMNVEV (CDR2) are obtained from the germline V gene (reference sequence). Trimming takes 3 bases from V and 0 bases from J, and the germline ends sit 12 bases apart. Its CDR3 holds 15 amino acids, cysteine through phenylalanine. Only the CDR3 DNA is retained, 45 bases long and in frame from the first base. Mismatch repair deficiency in every enrolled patient was established by polymerase chain reaction or immunohistochemistry. Three patients who responded to pembrolizumab therapy underwent TCR sequencing. The phase II trial prospectively evaluated PD-1 blockade with pembrolizumab in advanced mismatch repair-deficient cancers, independent of tissue of origin. Peripheral blood T cell samples were gathered serially, both before PD-1 blockade started and at multiple time points afterward. Blood sampling time points were reported as weeks after the first dose of pembrolizumab.

Notes on this clone: The clone's antigen remains unknown. No much larger clonotype is one base removed from it; base qualities were not supplied.

The V and J segments used are TRBV27 and TRBJ2-7; the D gene is perhaps TRBD1 or TRBD2, as each covers 6 bases. The clonotype originates from an adult with mismatch repair-deficient cancer. Sequenced here: peripheral blood, sampled 76 weeks after starting pembrolizumab. The sequence in DNA is TGTGCCAGCAGTTTGGGGGGCATGAGCTCCTACGAGCAGTACTTC. Protein translation: CASSLGGMSSYEQYF.